This T cell receptor beta chain was profiled in a study of identical twins. TCRdb processed the 5' RACE reads anew with MiXCR; each CDR3 protein has one entry. The sample comprises roughly 720,000 distinct CDR3 sequences, about 18% of which are singletons, and around 14% rests with the top ten. The same data also went into a second study, on T cells expressing NK-cell markers.

This clonotype was sampled from a woman between 18 and 29 years old in good health. The sample comprised PBMCs.

The CDR3 DNA reads TGTGCCAGCAGCACCGAGGGACCGACTAGCGGGACCTACGAGCAGTACTTC. It is translated as CASSTEGPTSGTYEQYF. The chain joins TRBV7-2 to TRBJ2-7; 11 nucleotides match TRBD2. CDR3 length: 17 residues. V dropped 5 bases and J dropped 2; count of bases not matched to a gene: 11. Looked up from germline, CDR1 is SGHTA and CDR2 is FQGNSA.